This is a list of T cell receptor beta chains from one sample in a study of cytomegalovirus exposure and HLA in healthy donors. Using immunoSEQ multiplex PCR, the repertoire was profiled, and TCRdb retains in-frame clones only, with some absent. The table has a few hundred thousand clones, over 85% seen once. The sequencing input was PBMCs. The receptors here all came from a woman younger than 35 in good health and CMV-seronegative. Each CDR3 is given without its conserved first and last residue.

>TRBV5-1|TRBJ2-7
ASSLGTVISYEQY
>TRBV19|TRBJ1-3
ASSNPSYRSGNTIY
>TRBV9|TRBJ1-2
ATGQGPVGGYT
>TRBV7-8|TRBJ2-7
ASSFSETTYEQY
>TRBV11-2|TRBJ1-1
ASSLEGTQSEAF
>TRBV7-9|TRBJ1-6
ASSRNAGSSSYNSPLH
>TRBV19|TRBJ1-1
ASSSGTAGEAF
>TRBV13|TRBJ2-7
ASSLGDRGYEQY
>TRBV5-1|TRBJ2-1
ASRMVPGTSGGADEQF
>TRBV19|TRBJ1-2
ASSIVAGLNYGYT
>TRBV19|TRBJ2-3
ASSIDRDRVSTDTQY
>TRBV9|TRBJ1-1
ASSVAAGIAEAF
>TRBV13|TRBJ2-7
ASSSPVSGGNWSYEQY
>TRBV19|TRBJ1-2
ASSIEWTDYGYT
>TRBV2|TRBJ2-3
ASSTVRGRDTQY
>TRBV7-2|TRBJ2-3
ASSLVHLVRTDTQY